This passage covers 26 T cell receptor beta chains from one sample sequenced in a study of shared clonotypes between healthy human individuals. Profiled with immunoSEQ multiplex PCR; TCRdb holds only in-frame clones, not every one. This table holds 450,000 to 500,000 clones, 81% found once. The specimen was PBMCs. The receptors originated from a middle-aged woman in good health. Some clones in this sample may be carry-over from other donors' samples.

The rearrangement links TRBV30 to TRBJ2-5; 8 nucleotides align to TRBD2. Germline loops: CDR1 GTSNPN, CDR2 SVGIG (reference sequence). V shed 2 bases, J shed 7 bases, and the junction held 6 bases outside the gene matches. The length of the CDR3 is 13 residues. CDR3 protein: CAWSTGGRVTQYF. CDR3 nucleotide sequence: TGTGCCTGGAGTACGGGGGGGAGAGTGACCCAGTACTTC.

The chain joins TRBV5-1 to TRBJ2-2; 10 positions agree with TRBD1. After removal of 0 bases from V and 5 bases from J, the junction contained 1 base not matched to a gene. This CDR3 has 15 amino acids. Germline V CDR1 and CDR2: SGHRS, YFSETQ. This CDR3 reads CASSLVGQGTGELFF. CDR3 sequence (DNA): TGCGCCAGCAGCTTGGTGGGACAGGGGACCGGGGAGCTGTTTTTT.

The J gene is TRBJ2-1, the V gene TRBV7-9; 8 nucleotides align to TRBD2. Germline trimming cut 2 bases from V and 7 bases from J; bases unmatched to any gene: 7. The CDR3 has 15 amino acids. CDR1 is SEHNR, CDR2 FQNEAQ, per germline (reference sequence). The CDR3 DNA is TGTGCCAGCAGCTTAAAAAGCGGGAGACGTAATGAGCAGTTCTTC. This gives the protein CASSLKSGRRNEQFF.

A few counts support this clone. The CDR3 sequence: CASRAAGASYEQYF. The CDR3 DNA is TGTGCCAGCAGGGCAGCGGGGGCCTCCTACGAGCAGTACTTC. The chain combines TRBV6-1 with TRBJ2-7; 8 nucleotides agree with TRBD2. The CDR3 loop spans 14 amino acids. V was pared by 6 bases and J by 0 bases, with 4 bases of the junction left unmatched. The germline gives CDR1 MNHNS, CDR2 SASEGT.

V usage is TRBV7-2 and J usage is TRBJ2-7; 7 nucleotides align to TRBD1. V trimming: 1 base; J trimming: 0 bases; junction bases outside the gene matches: 3. The CDR3 covers 15 residues. The germline gives CDR1 SGHTA, CDR2 FQGNSA. Written as DNA, the CDR3 is TGTGCCAGCAGCTTAGAGGGGGACAGCTCCTACGAGCAGTACTTC. Protein product: CASSLEGDSSYEQYF.

The gene calls are TRBV28 and TRBJ2-1; 9 positions match TRBD2. Germline V gene lookup returns CDR1 MDHEN and CDR2 SYDVKM. The CDR3 covers 16 residues. J was trimmed by 8 bases and V by 8 bases; bases with no gene match: 16. The DNA for the CDR3 is TGTGCCAGCCTCCCGCCCGGTAGCGGGAGTGGGCATGAGCAGTTCTTC. Residues: CASLPPGSGSGHEQFF.

This clone was counted a few times. This sequence joins TRBV18 and TRBJ2-7; perhaps TRBD1 as D (6 bases). CDR3 size: 13 residues. Trimming removed 6 bases from V and 6 bases from J, with 15 bases in between. Germline loops: CDR1 KGHSH, CDR2 LQKENI. The CDR3 spells CASSTGQRSEQYF. The DNA of the CDR3 is TGTGCCAGCTCTACTGGACAGCGGTCCGAGCAGTACTTC.

With regard to this clone: With a far larger clone one base away, a read error is the likely cause. The CDR3 bases are TGCGCCAGCAGCTTGGCCGCGGACTATGGCTACGCCTTC. It encodes CASSLAADYGYAF. The chain recombines TRBV5-1 with TRBJ1-2, with no clear D. Germline values: CDR1 SGHRS, CDR2 YFSETQ. The CDR3 is 13 amino acids.

The rearrangement joins TRBV6-1 to TRBJ1-2; D is undetermined. Germline values: CDR1 MNHNS, CDR2 SASEGT. This CDR3 has 15 amino acids. The V end lost 6 bases, the J end lost 2 bases, and 16 bases lay between the germline ends. The DNA for the CDR3 is TGTGCCAGCAGCGTTGGGTCCGCCCTCAACTATGGCTACACCTTC. It encodes CASSVGSALNYGYTF.

The chain uses TRBV7-8 and TRBJ1-3; D is unclear. Germline V lookup: CDR1 SGHVS, CDR2 FQNEAQ. The CDR3 extends over 15 amino acids. V was clipped by 1 base and J by 2 bases, with 9 bases between them. The CDR3 here is CASSLVPQTGNTIYF. The CDR3 DNA sequence: TGTGCCAGCAGCTTAGTCCCCCAAACTGGAAACACCATATATTTT.

The chain links TRBV28 to TRBJ2-1; the D is unclear. Deletions cut 6 bases from V and 0 bases from J, with 12 bases between. This CDR3 region has 15 residues. Germline V gene data show CDR1 as MDHEN and CDR2 as SYDVKM. DNA of the CDR3: TGTGCCAGCAGGACCCGGGCTAACTCCTACAATGAGCAGTTCTTC. Its protein is CASRTRANSYNEQFF.

Remarks on this clone: This sequence is one base from a far larger clone and is likely a read error. The V gene is TRBV27, the J gene TRBJ2-7, with TRBD2 matching 9 bases. The germline gives CDR1 MNHEY, CDR2 SMNVEV (reference sequence). V was clipped by 7 bases and J by 2 bases; unmatched bases: 9. The CDR3 covers 15 residues. The CDR3 DNA reads as TGTGCCAGCATATTGGGTAGCGGGAGCCCCTACGAGCAGTACTTC. This codes for CASILGSGSPYEQYF.

The chain has TRBV5-1 and TRBJ2-7, with TRBD2 matching 8 bases. CDR3 length: 15 residues. Germline lookup yields CDR1 SGHRS and CDR2 YFSETQ. Trimming removed 0 bases from V and 2 bases from J; junction bases left unmatched: 4. CDR3 sequence reads: CASSLGWTSTYEQYF. Here the CDR3 DNA reads TGCGCCAGCAGCTTGGGCTGGACTAGCACCTACGAGCAGTACTTC.

The gene calls are TRBV10-2 and TRBJ2-6, with D hard to call. With 3 bases removed from V and 0 bases from J, the gap between germline ends came to 9 bases. CDR3 length: 16 residues. Germline-derived CDR1 and CDR2 are WSHSY and SAAADI. The CDR3 coding sequence is TGCGCCAGCAGTGACCCGAGCAGCTCTGGGGCCAACGTCCTGACTTTC. Protein sequence: CASSDPSSSGANVLTF.

This clone was observed many times. Within the sample, other DNA sequences also encode this same CDR3. The chain employs TRBV6-4 and TRBJ2-7; 7 bases map to TRBD1. Germline V gives CDR1 MRHNA, CDR2 SNTAGT. With V trimmed by 9 bases and J by 0 bases, 5 bases remained unmatched. This CDR3 comprises 13 residues. The CDR3: CASFRDSSYEQYF. Here the CDR3 DNA reads TGTGCCAGTTTTAGGGACAGCTCCTACGAGCAGTACTTC.

The CDR3 reads CASSPGLAGAGDTQYF. DNA of the CDR3: TGTGCCAGCTCCCCGGGACTAGCGGGAGCAGGAGATACGCAGTATTTT. J is TRBJ2-3 and V is TRBV18; 14 bases agree with TRBD2. Germline V lookup: CDR1 KGHSH, CDR2 LQKENI. V lost 6 bases to trimming and J lost 5 bases; unmatched junction nucleotides: 7. This CDR3 has 16 residues. Combining the CDR3 with reference TRBV18 and TRBJ2-3 gives the whole variable domain NAGVMQNPRHLVRRRGQEARLRCSPMKGHSHVYWYRQLPEEGLKFMVYLQKENIIDESGMPKERFSAEFPKEGPSILRIQQVVRGDSAAYFCASSPGLAGAGDTQYFGPGTRLTVL.

V is TRBV15 and J is TRBJ1-4, with TRBD1 matching 7 bases. V lost 2 bases and J lost 7; bases outside the gene matches: 7. The V gene's germline CDR1 is LNHNV and CDR2 YYDKDF (reference sequence). This CDR3 is built from 15 residues. The CDR3 DNA is TGTGCCACCAGCAGACCGGGACAGCTTTTTGAAAAACTGTTTTTT. It specifies CATSRPGQLFEKLFF. The full variable domain, completed using reference TRBV15 and TRBJ1-4, is DAMVIQNPRYQVTQFGKPVTLSCSQTLNHNVMYWYQQKSSQAPKLLFHYYDKDFNNEADTPDNFQSRRPNTSFCFLDIRSPGLGDTAMYLCATSRPGQLFEKLFFGSGTQLSVL.

The chain joins TRBV27 to TRBJ2-7, with D tentatively TRBD2 (6 bases). This CDR3 comprises 13 residues. Trimming stripped 5 bases from V and 2 bases from J, with 10 bases between. Germline assignment: CDR1 MNHEY and CDR2 SMNVEV (reference sequence). CDR3 coding DNA: TGTGCCAGCAGTCTTAGCGGTCCCTACGAGCAGTACTTC. Protein product: CASSLSGPYEQYF.

This rearrangement joins TRBV10-3 to TRBJ2-4, with 11 bases that match TRBD2. The germline V gene encodes CDR1 ENHRY and CDR2 SYGVKD. The CDR3 runs 13 residues. Germline trimming cut 7 bases from V and 7 bases from J; bases unmatched to any gene: 3. CDR3 residues: CAINSGRGNIQYF. CDR3 nucleotide sequence: TGTGCCATCAATAGCGGGAGGGGGAACATTCAGTACTTC.

The rearrangement links TRBV7-2 to TRBJ2-7; 10 bases are shared with TRBD1. Germline V gene sequence: CDR1 SGHTA, CDR2 FQGNSA. CDR3 length: 15 residues. V lost 5 bases and J lost 3; bases outside the gene matches: 7. The CDR3 DNA is TGTGCCAGCAGCCTCGCGGGGGACAGGGGCTACGAGCAGTACTTC. Its protein product is CASSLAGDRGYEQYF.

The table lists this clone with a count of one. This likely stems from a read error, as it lies one base from a far larger clone. The J gene is TRBJ2-2, the V gene TRBV30, with 7 nucleotides matching TRBD1. The CDR3 is 21 amino acids. CDR1 GTSNPN and CDR2 SVGIG come from the germline V gene (reference sequence). The CDR3 is CAWSVFPGQLITEANTGELLF. The CDR3 DNA follows: TGTGCCTGGAGTGTATTTCCGGGACAGCTGATAACGGAAGCGAACACCGGGGAGCTGCTTTTT.

The chain uses TRBV29-1 and TRBJ2-2; D is unclear. V gave up 3 bases and J gave up 0 bases, with 5 bases separating them. Germline CDR1 is SQVTM and CDR2 is ANQGSEA. CDR3 size: 13 residues. CDR3 residues: CSVDQTNTGELFF. In DNA, the CDR3 is TGCAGCGTTGACCAGACGAACACCGGGGAGCTGTTTTTT.

On this clone itself: A far larger clone is one nucleotide away, so this likely arose from a read error. V gene TRBV28 combines with J gene TRBJ1-1; 8 bases are shared with TRBD1. This CDR3 spans 13 amino acids. CDR1 and CDR2 (germline): MDHEN, SYDVKM. The DNA for the CDR3 is TGTGCCATCAGTTTAGACAGGGGCGAGGAAGCTTTCTTT. Its protein is CAISLDRGEEAFF.

The genes are TRBV5-1 and TRBJ2-7; 8 nucleotides align to TRBD1. The CDR3 is made up of 14 amino acids. Germline CDR1 reads SGHRS; CDR2 reads YFSETQ. V lost 4 bases and J lost 2; bases outside the gene matches: 5. This CDR3 is CASSKQGGTYEQYF. The CDR3 DNA is TGCGCCAGCAGCAAACAGGGGGGCACCTACGAGCAGTACTTC.

This clone has a handful of counts. The chain couples TRBV5-1 to TRBJ2-1, with 9 bases aligning to TRBD1. CDR1 is SGHRS and CDR2 is YFSETQ in the germline V gene. The CDR3 is made up of 16 amino acids. After removal of 0 bases from V and 5 bases from J, the junction contained 6 bases not matched to a gene. In DNA, the CDR3 is TGCGCCAGCAGCTTGGCGACAGGGGGGCTTAACAATGAGCAGTTCTTC. This translates into CASSLATGGLNNEQFF.

This clone was observed once. V and J are TRBV20-1 and TRBJ1-2; D is unclear. The germline V and J ends were trimmed by 5 bases and 7 bases, with 11 bases remaining between them. CDR3 length: 11 residues. From germline, CDR1 is DFQATT and CDR2 SNEGSKA (reference sequence). The chain's CDR3 is CSALIGRGYTF. As DNA, the CDR3 is TGCAGTGCTTTAATCGGGCGTGGCTACACCTTC.